Listed below are T cell receptor beta chains from one sample, sequenced in a study of cytomegalovirus exposure and HLA in healthy donors. Sequencing used immunoSEQ multiplex PCR; TCRdb keeps in-frame clones, though not all of them. Here the sample spans 190,000 or so clones, 79% being singletons. What was sequenced was PBMCs. These receptor sequences come from a male donor in good health and CMV-seropositive. CDR3s include the opening cysteine and the closing phenylalanine or tryptophan. The D gene is left open where the match is weak. Clone size is given for some rows only: seen once, a few or many times, or a class if the clone is expanded.

J gene: TRBJ2-1
clone size: NA
D gene: TRBD2
V gene: TRBV5-4
CDR3 DNA: TGTGCCAGCAGCCCCGGGACTAGCGGGGGGAGGAATGAGCAGTTCTTC
CDR3 protein: CASSPGTSGGRNEQFF

J gene: TRBJ2-2
clone size: NA
D gene: TRBD1
V gene: TRBV5-1
CDR3 DNA: TGCGCCAGCAGCGTCGACAGGGTCCCCCGGGAGCTGTTTTTT
CDR3 protein: CASSVDRVPRELFF

J gene: TRBJ1-1
clone size: NA
D gene: NA
V gene: TRBV6-5
CDR3 DNA: TGTGCCAGCAGGCGGGGGATGAACACTGAAGCTTTCTTT
CDR3 protein: CASRRGMNTEAFF

J gene: TRBJ1-1
clone size: NA
D gene: TRBD1
V gene: TRBV5-6
CDR3 DNA: TGTGCCAGCAGCACCTCCGGGACAGATCTTGCTTTCTTT
CDR3 protein: CASSTSGTDLAFF

J gene: TRBJ1-1
clone size: NA
D gene: NA
V gene: TRBV7-2
CDR3 DNA: TGTGCCTCAATCGGGGGGGGAAGCCAATCGAACACTGAAGCTTTCTTT
CDR3 protein: CASIGGGSQSNTEAFF

J gene: TRBJ2-2
clone size: NA
D gene: TRBD2
V gene: TRBV7-8
CDR3 DNA: TGTGCCAGCAGCTCCCGTCTAGCGGGGGGGAGGACCGGGGAGCTGTTTTTT
CDR3 protein: CASSSRLAGGRTGELFF

J gene: TRBJ1-1
clone size: once
D gene: NA
V gene: TRBV9
CDR3 DNA: TGTGCCAGCAGCGTAGGGGGGCAGGTGAACACTGAAGCTTTCTTT
CDR3 protein: CASSVGGQVNTEAFF

J gene: TRBJ2-7
clone size: NA
D gene: TRBD1
V gene: TRBV5-1
CDR3 DNA: TGCGCCAGCAGCCTCCCAGGACAGGGGAGCTACGAGCAGTACTTC
CDR3 protein: CASSLPGQGSYEQYF

J gene: TRBJ2-7
clone size: NA
D gene: NA
V gene: TRBV30
CDR3 DNA: TGTGCCTGGAGTGTACGAATAACTAGGATCCACGAGCAGTACTTC
CDR3 protein: CAWSVRITRIHEQYF

J gene: TRBJ2-5
clone size: NA
D gene: TRBD1
V gene: TRBV14
CDR3 DNA: TGTGCCAGCAGCCCCCGACAGGGGGCGCGGGAGACCCAGTACTTC
CDR3 protein: CASSPRQGARETQYF

J gene: TRBJ1-4
clone size: NA
D gene: TRBD1
V gene: TRBV6-1
CDR3 DNA: TGTGCCAGCAGTGAGACAGGGGGTGGCGAAAAACTGTTTTTT
CDR3 protein: CASSETGGGEKLFF

J gene: TRBJ1-1
clone size: NA
D gene: NA
V gene: TRBV7-3
CDR3 DNA: TGTGCCAGCAGCTGGGGGCCCCCGAACACTGAAGCTTTCTTT
CDR3 protein: CASSWGPPNTEAFF

J gene: TRBJ1-1
clone size: NA
D gene: TRBD1
V gene: TRBV15
CDR3 DNA: TGTGCCACCAGCAGAGAGGCTACCGGGACAGGGCCCACTGAAGCTTTCTTT
CDR3 protein: CATSREATGTGPTEAFF

J gene: TRBJ2-7
clone size: NA
D gene: NA
V gene: TRBV28
CDR3 DNA: TGTGCCAGCAGTTCCGGCACAGGGCACTCCTACGAGCAGTACTTC
CDR3 protein: CASSSGTGHSYEQYF

J gene: TRBJ1-2
clone size: NA
D gene: NA
V gene: TRBV5-6
CDR3 DNA: TGTGCCAGCAGCTTTGGCCGAAGCTATGGCTACACCTTC
CDR3 protein: CASSFGRSYGYTF

J gene: TRBJ1-5
clone size: NA
D gene: NA
V gene: TRBV5-6
CDR3 DNA: TGTGCCAGCAGCTGGGGACACCCCAATCAGCCCCAGCATTTT
CDR3 protein: CASSWGHPNQPQHF

J gene: TRBJ2-4
clone size: NA
D gene: TRBD2
V gene: TRBV7-8
CDR3 DNA: TGTGCCAGCAGCACCGGGACTAGGCTAGCCAAAAACATTCAGTACTTC
CDR3 protein: CASSTGTRLAKNIQYF

J gene: TRBJ1-2
clone size: NA
D gene: NA
V gene: TRBV5-6
CDR3 DNA: TGTGCCAGCAGCTTGATGAGGGCCAGTGGCTACACCTTC
CDR3 protein: CASSLMRASGYTF

J gene: TRBJ2-7
clone size: NA
D gene: TRBD2
V gene: TRBV10-2
CDR3 DNA: TGCGCCAGCAGTGAGTCATGGGGGGGGTCCTACGAGCAGTACTTC
CDR3 protein: CASSESWGGSYEQYF

J gene: TRBJ1-2
clone size: NA
D gene: TRBD1
V gene: TRBV5-1
CDR3 DNA: TGCGCCAGCACCGAACAGGGGGGGCTAGGCTACACCTTC
CDR3 protein: CASTEQGGLGYTF

J gene: TRBJ2-7
clone size: once
D gene: NA
V gene: TRBV4-2
CDR3 DNA: TGTGCCAGCAGCCAAGAACAGCGGGCGGCCTCCTACGAGCAGTACTTC
CDR3 protein: CASSQEQRAASYEQYF

J gene: TRBJ1-4
clone size: few
D gene: TRBD1
V gene: TRBV25-1
CDR3 DNA: TGTGCCAGCAGTGTTGTAGGGGGCTTCGATGAAAAACTGTTTTTT
CDR3 protein: CASSVVGGFDEKLFF

J gene: TRBJ2-7
clone size: NA
D gene: NA
V gene: TRBV29-1
CDR3 DNA: TGCAGCGTTGTCCGCGTGATTCCCTACGAGCAGTACTTC
CDR3 protein: CSVVRVIPYEQYF

J gene: TRBJ2-1
clone size: NA
D gene: TRBD2
V gene: TRBV7-9
CDR3 DNA: TGTGCCAGCAGCTTAGCTCAGGGAGGGTTCAATGAGCAGTTCTTC
CDR3 protein: CASSLAQGGFNEQFF

J gene: TRBJ2-1
clone size: NA
D gene: TRBD2
V gene: TRBV7-7
CDR3 DNA: TGTGCTAGCAGCCCGGGACTAGCGGTTTACAATGAGCAGTTCTTC
CDR3 protein: CASSPGLAVYNEQFF

J gene: TRBJ1-3
clone size: NA
D gene: NA
V gene: TRBV6-1
CDR3 DNA: TGTGCCAGCAGTGAAGACTGGAACACCATATATTTT
CDR3 protein: CASSEDWNTIYF

J gene: TRBJ2-1
clone size: NA
D gene: NA
V gene: TRBV10-3
CDR3 DNA: TGTGCCATCAGCGGACAGACCTACAATGAGCAGTTCTTC
CDR3 protein: CAISGQTYNEQFF

J gene: TRBJ2-1
clone size: few
D gene: TRBD2
V gene: TRBV5-5
CDR3 DNA: TGTGCCAGCAGCTTGTTGGGGGGGGAGCAGTTCTTC
CDR3 protein: CASSLLGGEQFF

J gene: TRBJ2-3
clone size: NA
D gene: TRBD1
V gene: TRBV27
CDR3 DNA: TGTGCCAGCAGTTTATCCCGGGACAGGGGATATACGCAGTATTTT
CDR3 protein: CASSLSRDRGYTQYF

J gene: TRBJ1-3
clone size: NA
D gene: NA
V gene: TRBV6-5
CDR3 DNA: TGTGCCAGCAGTTACAGGGGTACTGGAAACACCATATATTTT
CDR3 protein: CASSYRGTGNTIYF

J gene: TRBJ2-3
clone size: NA
D gene: NA
V gene: TRBV2
CDR3 DNA: TGTGCCAGCAGCCAGGGGTTGAGAGGCACAGATACGCAGTATTTT
CDR3 protein: CASSQGLRGTDTQYF

J gene: TRBJ1-4
clone size: NA
D gene: NA
V gene: TRBV7-3
CDR3 DNA: TGTGCCAGCAGCTTAAGGACGGTTCGGGGAACTAATGAAAAACTGTTTTTT
CDR3 protein: CASSLRTVRGTNEKLFF

J gene: TRBJ2-7
clone size: NA
D gene: TRBD2
V gene: TRBV10-2
CDR3 DNA: TGCGCCAGCAGTGTACTAGCGGGGTTAACGGGAGAGCAGTACTTC
CDR3 protein: CASSVLAGLTGEQYF

J gene: TRBJ2-7
clone size: NA
D gene: NA
V gene: TRBV2
CDR3 DNA: TGTGCCAGCAGTGCAACAGCCCCATCCTACGAGCAGTACTTC
CDR3 protein: CASSATAPSYEQYF

J gene: TRBJ2-7
clone size: NA
D gene: NA
V gene: TRBV28
CDR3 DNA: TGTGCCAGCAGTCCGTCAGCGACAGGCCGTTACGAGCAGTACTTC
CDR3 protein: CASSPSATGRYEQYF

J gene: TRBJ2-1
clone size: NA
D gene: NA
V gene: TRBV5-1
CDR3 DNA: TGCGCCAGCAGCTCGGGGCTAGGGACTTCACAATACAATGAGCAGTTCTTC
CDR3 protein: CASSSGLGTSQYNEQFF

J gene: TRBJ1-6
clone size: NA
D gene: TRBD1
V gene: TRBV18
CDR3 DNA: TGTGCCAGCTCAGGACAGGGGGATAATTCACCCCTCCACTTT
CDR3 protein: CASSGQGDNSPLHF

J gene: TRBJ1-1
clone size: NA
D gene: NA
V gene: TRBV11-1
CDR3 DNA: TGTGCCAGCAGCTTTACAGCGAACACTGAAGCTTTCTTT
CDR3 protein: CASSFTANTEAFF

J gene: TRBJ2-7
clone size: NA
D gene: NA
V gene: TRBV10-3
CDR3 DNA: TGTGCCATCAGTGTGGGGGGGCGGGGATACGAGCAGTACTTC
CDR3 protein: CAISVGGRGYEQYF

J gene: TRBJ1-3
clone size: NA
D gene: NA
V gene: TRBV5-4
CDR3 DNA: TGTGCCAGCAGGGAGGATGGCCCGTCTGGAAACACCATATATTTT
CDR3 protein: CASREDGPSGNTIYF

J gene: TRBJ1-3
clone size: NA
D gene: TRBD1
V gene: TRBV18
CDR3 DNA: TGTGCCAGCTCACCGCCGGGACAGGGGGAAAACACCATATATTTT
CDR3 protein: CASSPPGQGENTIYF

J gene: TRBJ1-1
clone size: NA
D gene: NA
V gene: TRBV13
CDR3 DNA: TGTGCCAGCAGCTCGAACTTGGACACATCTTCTTGGGTCACTGAAGCTTTCTTT
CDR3 protein: CASSSNLDTSSWVTEAFF

J gene: TRBJ2-7
clone size: NA
D gene: TRBD2
V gene: TRBV6-6
CDR3 DNA: TGTGCCAGCAGTTACTTAGCGGGGGGTTACGAGCAGTACTTC
CDR3 protein: CASSYLAGGYEQYF

J gene: TRBJ2-1
clone size: NA
D gene: NA
V gene: TRBV6-5
CDR3 DNA: TGTGCCAGCAAAGGGAGCTCCTACAATGAGCAGTTCTTC
CDR3 protein: CASKGSSYNEQFF

J gene: TRBJ1-2
clone size: NA
D gene: TRBD1
V gene: TRBV15
CDR3 DNA: TGTGCCACCAGCCCGGGGCAGGGGGCTGGTGGCTACACCTTC
CDR3 protein: CATSPGQGAGGYTF

J gene: TRBJ2-2
clone size: NA
D gene: NA
V gene: TRBV19
CDR3 DNA: TGTGCCAGTAGTCTTTGGACAGCCTCGAACACCGGGGAGCTGTTTTTT
CDR3 protein: CASSLWTASNTGELFF

J gene: TRBJ2-7
clone size: NA
D gene: TRBD2
V gene: TRBV9
CDR3 DNA: TGTGCCAGCAGCGTGGGGACCGGGGGGATCTACGAGCAGTACTTC
CDR3 protein: CASSVGTGGIYEQYF

J gene: TRBJ2-1
clone size: NA
D gene: TRBD2
V gene: TRBV6-1
CDR3 DNA: TGTGCCAGCAGGGGACTAGCGGGGGGCCACAATGAGCAGTTCTTC
CDR3 protein: CASRGLAGGHNEQFF